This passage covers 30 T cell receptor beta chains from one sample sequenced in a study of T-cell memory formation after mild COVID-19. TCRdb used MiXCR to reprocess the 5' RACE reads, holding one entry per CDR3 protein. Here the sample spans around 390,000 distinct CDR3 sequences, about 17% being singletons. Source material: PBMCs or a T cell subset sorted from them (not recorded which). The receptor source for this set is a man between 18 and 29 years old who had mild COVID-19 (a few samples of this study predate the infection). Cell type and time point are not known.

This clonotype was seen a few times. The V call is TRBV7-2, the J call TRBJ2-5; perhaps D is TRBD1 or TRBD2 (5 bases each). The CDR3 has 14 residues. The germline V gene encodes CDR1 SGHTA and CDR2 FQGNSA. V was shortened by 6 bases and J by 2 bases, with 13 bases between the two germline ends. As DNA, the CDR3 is TGTGCCAGCAGATTCGGGACGGGACAAGAGACCCAGTACTTC. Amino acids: CASRFGTGQETQYF.

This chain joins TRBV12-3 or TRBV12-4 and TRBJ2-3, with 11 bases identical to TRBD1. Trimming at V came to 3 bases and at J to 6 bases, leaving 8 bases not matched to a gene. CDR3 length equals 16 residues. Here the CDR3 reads CASSFGQGAGVDTQYF. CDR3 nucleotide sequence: TGTGCCAGCAGTTTCGGACAGGGGGCGGGGGTCGATACGCAGTATTTT.

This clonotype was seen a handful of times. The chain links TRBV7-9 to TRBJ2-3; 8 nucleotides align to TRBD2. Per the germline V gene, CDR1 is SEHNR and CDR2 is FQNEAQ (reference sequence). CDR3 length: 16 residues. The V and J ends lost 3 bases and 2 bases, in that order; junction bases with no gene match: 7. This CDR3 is CASSFRGGGSTDTQYF. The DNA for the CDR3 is TGTGCCAGCAGCTTCCGGGGCGGGGGGTCCACAGATACGCAGTATTTT.

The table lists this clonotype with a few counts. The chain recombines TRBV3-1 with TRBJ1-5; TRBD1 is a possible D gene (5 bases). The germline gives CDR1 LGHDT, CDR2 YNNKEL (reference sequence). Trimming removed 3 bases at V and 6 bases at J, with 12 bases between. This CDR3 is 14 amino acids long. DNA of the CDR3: TGTGCCAGCAGCCAGTCCGGGGGGTTTCAGCCCCAGCATTTT. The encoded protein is CASSQSGGFQPQHF.

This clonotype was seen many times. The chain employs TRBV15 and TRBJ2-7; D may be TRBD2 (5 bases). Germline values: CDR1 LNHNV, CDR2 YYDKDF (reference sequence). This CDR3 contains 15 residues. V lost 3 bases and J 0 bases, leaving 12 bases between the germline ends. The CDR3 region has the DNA TGTGCCACCAGCAGGGACTCCCTGACCTCCTACGAGCAGTACTTC. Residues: CATSRDSLTSYEQYF.

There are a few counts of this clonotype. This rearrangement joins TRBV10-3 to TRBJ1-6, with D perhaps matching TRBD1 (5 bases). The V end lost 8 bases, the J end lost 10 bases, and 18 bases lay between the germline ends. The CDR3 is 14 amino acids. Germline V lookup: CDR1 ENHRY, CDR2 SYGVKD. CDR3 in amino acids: CAIRFGAIGSPLHF. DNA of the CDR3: TGTGCCATCCGTTTCGGGGCGATCGGGTCACCCCTCCACTTT.

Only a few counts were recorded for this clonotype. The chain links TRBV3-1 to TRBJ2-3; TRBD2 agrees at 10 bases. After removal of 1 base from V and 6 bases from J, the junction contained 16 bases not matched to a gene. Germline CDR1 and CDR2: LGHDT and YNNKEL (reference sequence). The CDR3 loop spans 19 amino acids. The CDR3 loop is CASSQVMLAGAIGRDTQYF. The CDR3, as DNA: TGTGCCAGCAGCCAAGTGATGCTAGCGGGGGCCATCGGCAGGGATACGCAGTATTTT.

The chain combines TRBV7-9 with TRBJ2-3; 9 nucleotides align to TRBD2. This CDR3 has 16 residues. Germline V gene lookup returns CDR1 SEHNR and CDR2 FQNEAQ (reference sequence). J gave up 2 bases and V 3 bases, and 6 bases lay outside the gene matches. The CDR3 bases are TGTGCCAGCAGCTTTACGACTAGCGGAAACACAGATACGCAGTATTTT. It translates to CASSFTTSGNTDTQYF.

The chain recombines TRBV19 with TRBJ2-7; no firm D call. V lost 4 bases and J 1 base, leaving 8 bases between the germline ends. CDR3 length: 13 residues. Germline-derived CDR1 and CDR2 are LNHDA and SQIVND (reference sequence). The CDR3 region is CASSKGPSYEQYF. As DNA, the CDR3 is TGTGCCAGTAGTAAAGGGCCATCCTACGAGCAGTACTTC.

The CDR3 sequence: CASSPDRHQPQHF. CDR3 in DNA: TGTGCCAGCAGTCCCGACAGGCATCAGCCCCAGCATTTT. V gene TRBV12-3 or TRBV12-4 combines with J gene TRBJ1-5, with D possibly TRBD1 on 6 matching bases. Trimming left V 5 bases short and J 5 bases short, with 10 bases between. The CDR3 runs 13 residues.

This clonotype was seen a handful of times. The CDR3 sequence is CASSQPGQGATEAFF. In DNA form, the CDR3 reads TGTGCCAGCAGCCAGCCGGGACAGGGCGCCACTGAAGCTTTCTTT. The gene calls are TRBV5-4 and TRBJ1-1; TRBD1 matches at 9 bases. CDR3 length: 15 amino acids. Per germline, CDR1 SGHNT and CDR2 YYREEE (reference sequence). V was pared by 4 bases and J by 4 bases, with 8 bases of the junction left unmatched.

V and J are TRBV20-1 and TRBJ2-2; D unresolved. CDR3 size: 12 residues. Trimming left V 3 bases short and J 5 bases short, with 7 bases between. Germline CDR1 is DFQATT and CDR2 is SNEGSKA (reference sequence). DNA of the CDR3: TGCAGTGCTAGCGATCGGACCGGGGAGCTGTTTTTT. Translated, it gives CSASDRTGELFF.

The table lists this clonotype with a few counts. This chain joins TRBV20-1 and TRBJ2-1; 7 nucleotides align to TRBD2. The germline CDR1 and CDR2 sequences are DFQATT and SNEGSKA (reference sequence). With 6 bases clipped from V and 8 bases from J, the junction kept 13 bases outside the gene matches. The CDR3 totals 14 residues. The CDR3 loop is CSADRDGGYDEQFF. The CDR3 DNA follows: TGCAGTGCAGACCGGGACGGGGGGTACGATGAGCAGTTCTTC.

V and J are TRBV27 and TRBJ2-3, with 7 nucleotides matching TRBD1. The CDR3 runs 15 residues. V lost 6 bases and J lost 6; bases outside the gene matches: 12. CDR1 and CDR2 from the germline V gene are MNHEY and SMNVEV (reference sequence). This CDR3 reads CASRGTVSLWDTQYF. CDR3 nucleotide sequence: TGTGCCAGCAGAGGGACAGTCTCTTTGTGGGATACGCAGTATTTT.

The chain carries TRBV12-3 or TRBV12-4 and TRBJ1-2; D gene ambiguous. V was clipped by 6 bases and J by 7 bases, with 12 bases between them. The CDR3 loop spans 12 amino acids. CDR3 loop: CASRPTGGGYTF. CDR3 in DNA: TGTGCCAGCAGGCCCACGGGAGGTGGCTACACCTTC.

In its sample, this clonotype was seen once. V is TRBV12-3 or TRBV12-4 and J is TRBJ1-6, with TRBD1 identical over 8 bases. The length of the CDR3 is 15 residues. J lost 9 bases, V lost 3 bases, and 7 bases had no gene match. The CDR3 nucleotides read TGTGCCAGCAGTTTCTCACAGGGGGTAGGTTCACCCCTCCACTTT. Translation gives CASSFSQGVGSPLHF.

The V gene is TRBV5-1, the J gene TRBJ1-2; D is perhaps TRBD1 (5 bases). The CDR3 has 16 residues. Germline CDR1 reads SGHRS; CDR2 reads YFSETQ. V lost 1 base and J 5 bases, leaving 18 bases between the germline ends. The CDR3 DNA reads TGCGCCAGCAGCTTGAGTCCGGGGGATCGACGATATGGCTACACCTTC. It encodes CASSLSPGDRRYGYTF.

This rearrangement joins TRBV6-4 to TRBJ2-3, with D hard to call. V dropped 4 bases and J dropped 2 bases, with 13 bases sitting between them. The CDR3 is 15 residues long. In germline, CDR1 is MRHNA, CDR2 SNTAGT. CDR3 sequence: CASSVRRGSTDTQYF. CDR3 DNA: TGTGCCAGCAGTGTTAGGAGAGGATCCACAGATACGCAGTATTTT.

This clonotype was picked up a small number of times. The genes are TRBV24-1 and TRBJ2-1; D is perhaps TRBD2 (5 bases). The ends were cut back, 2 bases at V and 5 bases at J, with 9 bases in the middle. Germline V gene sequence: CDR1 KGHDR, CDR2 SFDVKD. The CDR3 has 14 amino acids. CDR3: CATSDSRRNNEQFF. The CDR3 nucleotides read TGTGCCACCAGTGATTCAAGGAGGAACAATGAGCAGTTCTTC.

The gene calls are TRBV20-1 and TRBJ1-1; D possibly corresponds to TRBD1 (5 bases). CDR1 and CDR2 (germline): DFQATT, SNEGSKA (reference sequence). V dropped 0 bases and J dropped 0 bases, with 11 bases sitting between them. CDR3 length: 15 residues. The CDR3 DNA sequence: TGCAGTGCTAGAGATCTTAGGACACTGAACACTGAAGCTTTCTTT. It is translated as CSARDLRTLNTEAFF.

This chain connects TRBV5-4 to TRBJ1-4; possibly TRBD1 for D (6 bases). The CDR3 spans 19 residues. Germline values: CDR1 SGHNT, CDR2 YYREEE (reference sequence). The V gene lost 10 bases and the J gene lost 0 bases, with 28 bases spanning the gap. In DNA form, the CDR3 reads TGTGCCGGCCCTGACGCAAGGAGAGACAGGCCCGCAACTAATGAAAAACTGTTTTTT. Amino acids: CAGPDARRDRPATNEKLFF.

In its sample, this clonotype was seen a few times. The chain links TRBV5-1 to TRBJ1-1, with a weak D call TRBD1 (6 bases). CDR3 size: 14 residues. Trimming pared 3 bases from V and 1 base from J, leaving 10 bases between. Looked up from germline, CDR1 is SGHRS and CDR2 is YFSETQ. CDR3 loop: CASSWGLANTEAFF. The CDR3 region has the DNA TGCGCCAGCAGCTGGGGGCTTGCGAACACTGAAGCTTTCTTT.

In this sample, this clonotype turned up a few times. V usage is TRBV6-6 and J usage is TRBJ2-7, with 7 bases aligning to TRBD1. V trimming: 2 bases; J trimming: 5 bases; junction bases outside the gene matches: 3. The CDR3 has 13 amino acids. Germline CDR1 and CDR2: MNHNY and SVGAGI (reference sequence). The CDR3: CASSYDRDDEQYF. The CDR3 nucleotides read TGTGCCAGCAGTTACGACAGGGACGACGAGCAGTACTTC.

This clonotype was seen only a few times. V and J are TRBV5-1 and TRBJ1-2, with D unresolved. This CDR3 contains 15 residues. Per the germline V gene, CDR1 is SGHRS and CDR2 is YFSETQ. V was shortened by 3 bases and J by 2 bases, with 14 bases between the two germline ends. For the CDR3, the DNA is TGCGCCAGCAGCTCTTCACTAGGGCAGAACTATGGCTACACCTTC. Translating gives CASSSSLGQNYGYTF.

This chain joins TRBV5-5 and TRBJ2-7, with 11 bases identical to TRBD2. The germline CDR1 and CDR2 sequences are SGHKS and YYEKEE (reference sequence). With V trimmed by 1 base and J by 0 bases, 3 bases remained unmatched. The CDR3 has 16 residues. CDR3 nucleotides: TGTGCCAGCAGCTTGCAACTAGCGGGGGCCTCCTACGAGCAGTACTTC. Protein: CASSLQLAGASYEQYF.

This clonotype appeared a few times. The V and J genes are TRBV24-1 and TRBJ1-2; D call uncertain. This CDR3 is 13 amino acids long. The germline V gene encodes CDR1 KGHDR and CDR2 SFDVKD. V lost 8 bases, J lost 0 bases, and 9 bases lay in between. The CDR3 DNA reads TGTGCCACCACGGGCTACGCTAACTATGGCTACACCTTC. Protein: CATTGYANYGYTF.

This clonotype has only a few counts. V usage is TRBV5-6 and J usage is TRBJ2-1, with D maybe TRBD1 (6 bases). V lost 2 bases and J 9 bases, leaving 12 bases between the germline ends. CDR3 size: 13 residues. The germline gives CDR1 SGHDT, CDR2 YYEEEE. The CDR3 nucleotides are TGTGCCAGCAGCTTTTACAGGGCGGGTGAGCAGTTCTTC. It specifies CASSFYRAGEQFF.

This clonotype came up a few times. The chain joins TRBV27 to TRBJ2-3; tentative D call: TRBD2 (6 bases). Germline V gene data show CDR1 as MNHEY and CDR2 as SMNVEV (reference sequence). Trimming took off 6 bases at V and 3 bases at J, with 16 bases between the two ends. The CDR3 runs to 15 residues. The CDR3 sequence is CASSHGGVRTDTQYF. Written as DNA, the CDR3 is TGTGCCAGCAGCCACGGCGGGGTAAGGACAGATACGCAGTATTTT.

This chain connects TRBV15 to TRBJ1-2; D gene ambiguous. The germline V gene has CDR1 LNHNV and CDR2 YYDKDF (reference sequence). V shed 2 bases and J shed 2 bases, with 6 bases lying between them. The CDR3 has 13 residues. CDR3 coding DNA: TGTGCCACCAGCAGATCGGCGAACTATGGCTACACCTTC. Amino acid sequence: CATSRSANYGYTF. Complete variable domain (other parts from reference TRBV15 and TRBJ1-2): DAMVIQNPRYQVTQFGKPVTLSCSQTLNHNVMYWYQQKSSQAPKLLFHYYDKDFNNEADTPDNFQSRRPNTSFCFLDIRSPGLGDTAMYLCATSRSANYGYTFGSGTRLTVV.

The CDR3, as DNA: TGTGCCAGCAGTTCGACAGGGATAACGAACACTGAAGCTTTCTTT. It is translated as CASSSTGITNTEAFF. The chain employs TRBV27 and TRBJ1-1; 7 nucleotides align to TRBD1. This CDR3 spans 15 amino acids. The junction had 6 bases not matched to a gene; V was cut back by 4 bases and J by 1 base. Per germline, CDR1 MNHEY and CDR2 SMNVEV (reference sequence).